Listed below are T cell receptor beta chains from one sample, sequenced in a study of T cell responses to AZD1222 COVID-19 vaccine. Produced via immunoSEQ multiplex PCR; TCRdb's table is partial and in-frame only. The sample consists of about 120,000 clones, roughly 84% of them appearing once. Specimen: peripheral blood, collected on day 0 of AZD1222 vaccination. The receptors here all came from an adult in good health. The CDR3 runs from the conserved cysteine through the conserved F or W. The order of the fields is V gene, clone size, D gene, J gene, CDR3 protein, CDR3 DNA. A D gene is named only where the DNA matches it firmly. Some rows mark clone size as missing; the rest say once, few, many or name a class of expanded clone.

v_call: TRBV14; clone_size: .; d_call: TRBD1; j_call: TRBJ1-5; cdr3_aa: CARVGTDSNQPQHF; cdr3_nt: TGTGCCAGAGTAGGGACAGATAGCAATCAGCCCCAGCATTTT
v_call: TRBV3-1/TRBV3-2; clone_size: .; d_call: .; j_call: TRBJ1-4; cdr3_aa: CASSDFERLANEKLFF; cdr3_nt: TGTGCCAGCAGCGACTTCGAGCGTCTTGCTAATGAAAAACTGTTTTTT
v_call: TRBV7-9; clone_size: .; d_call: .; j_call: TRBJ1-1; cdr3_aa: CASTTNTEAFF; cdr3_nt: TGTGCCAGCACCACGAACACTGAAGCTTTCTTT
v_call: TRBV14; clone_size: .; d_call: .; j_call: TRBJ1-6; cdr3_aa: CASSQLSDGRYNSPLHF; cdr3_nt: TGTGCCAGCAGCCAGCTATCTGACGGACGGTATAATTCACCCCTCCACTTT
v_call: TRBV18; clone_size: .; d_call: .; j_call: TRBJ1-2; cdr3_aa: CASSRERDYGYTF; cdr3_nt: TGTGCCAGCTCACGGGAAAGGGACTATGGCTACACCTTC
v_call: TRBV6-4; clone_size: .; d_call: TRBD1; j_call: TRBJ2-3; cdr3_aa: CASSDGKGQGSGDTQYF; cdr3_nt: TGTGCCAGCAGTGACGGGAAGGGACAGGGGTCCGGAGATACGCAGTATTTT
v_call: TRBV5-6; clone_size: .; d_call: .; j_call: TRBJ2-5; cdr3_aa: CASSLEGLPETQYF; cdr3_nt: TGTGCCAGCAGCTTGGAGGGACTGCCGGAGACCCAGTACTTC
v_call: TRBV6-2/TRBV6-3; clone_size: .; d_call: .; j_call: TRBJ1-2; cdr3_aa: CASSYSAGNYGYTF; cdr3_nt: TGTGCCAGCAGTTACTCGGCCGGCAACTATGGCTACACCTTC
v_call: TRBV5-4; clone_size: once; d_call: .; j_call: TRBJ2-3; cdr3_aa: CASSLGVVGGATDTQYF; cdr3_nt: TGTGCCAGCAGCTTGGGGGTGGTCGGGGGAGCCACAGATACGCAGTATTTT
v_call: TRBV5-6; clone_size: .; d_call: TRBD1; j_call: TRBJ1-2; cdr3_aa: CASVTGARGDYGYTF; cdr3_nt: TGTGCCAGCGTGACCGGGGCCAGGGGGGACTATGGCTACACCTTC
v_call: TRBV7-9; clone_size: .; d_call: TRBD2; j_call: TRBJ2-3; cdr3_aa: CASSRSGGTDTQYF; cdr3_nt: TGTGCCAGCAGTAGAAGCGGGGGCACAGATACGCAGTATTTT
v_call: TRBV5-1; clone_size: .; d_call: .; j_call: TRBJ1-1; cdr3_aa: CASSLRGYQGEAFF; cdr3_nt: TGCGCCAGCAGCTTGAGAGGCTACCAGGGGGAAGCTTTCTTT
v_call: TRBV7-6; clone_size: .; d_call: TRBD1; j_call: TRBJ2-5; cdr3_aa: CASSLTSGTGYQETQYF; cdr3_nt: TGTGCCAGCAGCTTAACCTCCGGGACAGGGTACCAAGAGACCCAGTACTTC
v_call: TRBV2; clone_size: once; d_call: TRBD1; j_call: TRBJ2-7; cdr3_aa: CASSGTGRGEQYF; cdr3_nt: TGTGCCAGCTCCGGGACAGGGAGAGGCGAGCAGTACTTC
v_call: TRBV20-1; clone_size: .; d_call: TRBD1; j_call: TRBJ2-1; cdr3_aa: CSASGDRDYNEQFF; cdr3_nt: TGCAGTGCTAGTGGGGACAGGGACTACAATGAGCAGTTCTTC
v_call: TRBV7-7; clone_size: .; d_call: .; j_call: TRBJ2-1; cdr3_aa: CASSPRLERFNEQFF; cdr3_nt: TGTGCCAGCAGCCCGAGACTAGAGAGGTTTAATGAGCAGTTCTTC
v_call: TRBV18; clone_size: .; d_call: TRBD1; j_call: TRBJ1-2; cdr3_aa: CASSPIGTDYGYTF; cdr3_nt: TGTGCCAGCTCACCGATCGGGACAGACTATGGCTACACCTTC
v_call: TRBV2; clone_size: .; d_call: TRBD1; j_call: TRBJ1-2; cdr3_aa: CASSLTGGDYGYTF; cdr3_nt: TGTGCCAGCAGCCTGACAGGGGGCGACTATGGCTACACCTTC
v_call: TRBV7-8; clone_size: once; d_call: .; j_call: TRBJ1-1; cdr3_aa: CASRVSNTEAFF; cdr3_nt: TGTGCCAGCAGGGTCTCGAACACTGAAGCTTTCTTT
v_call: TRBV7-9; clone_size: few; d_call: TRBD1; j_call: TRBJ1-3; cdr3_aa: CASSRNTGGPGNTIYF; cdr3_nt: TGTGCCAGCAGCCGAAATACAGGGGGACCTGGAAACACCATATATTTT